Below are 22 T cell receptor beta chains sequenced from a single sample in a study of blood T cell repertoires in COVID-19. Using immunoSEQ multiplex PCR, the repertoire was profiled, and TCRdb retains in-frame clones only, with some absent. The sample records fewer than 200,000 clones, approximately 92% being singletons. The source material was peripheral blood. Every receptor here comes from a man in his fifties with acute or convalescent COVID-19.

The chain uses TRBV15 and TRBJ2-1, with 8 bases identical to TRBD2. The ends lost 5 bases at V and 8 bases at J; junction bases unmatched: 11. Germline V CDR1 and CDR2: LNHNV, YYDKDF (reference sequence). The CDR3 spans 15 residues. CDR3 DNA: TGTGCCACCAGCTTATTTCGGGGGGGCACGCATGAGCAGTTCTTC. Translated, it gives CATSLFRGGTHEQFF.

For the CDR3, the DNA is TGCGCCAGCAGCTTGGAAGTGACAGGGGGTTTGCAGTTCTTC. It translates to CASSLEVTGGLQFF. The V and J genes are TRBV5-1 and TRBJ2-1, with 9 nucleotides matching TRBD1. Trimming took 0 bases from V and 12 from J; bases not matched to a gene: 7. Germline lookup yields CDR1 SGHRS and CDR2 YFSETQ. This CDR3 is 14 amino acids long.

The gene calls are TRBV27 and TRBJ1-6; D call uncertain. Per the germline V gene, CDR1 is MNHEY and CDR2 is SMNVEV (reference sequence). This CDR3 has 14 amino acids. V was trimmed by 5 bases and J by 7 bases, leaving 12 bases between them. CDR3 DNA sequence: TGTGCCAGCAGTCGGGTCTCCAGAAATTCACCCCTCCACTTT. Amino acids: CASSRVSRNSPLHF.

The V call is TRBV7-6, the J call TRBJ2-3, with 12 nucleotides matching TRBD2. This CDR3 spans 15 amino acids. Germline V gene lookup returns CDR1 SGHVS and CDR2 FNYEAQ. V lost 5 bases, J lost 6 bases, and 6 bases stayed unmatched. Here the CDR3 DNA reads TGTGCCAGCAGCCCTCTAGCGGGAGGGCTTGATACGCAGTATTTT. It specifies CASSPLAGGLDTQYF.

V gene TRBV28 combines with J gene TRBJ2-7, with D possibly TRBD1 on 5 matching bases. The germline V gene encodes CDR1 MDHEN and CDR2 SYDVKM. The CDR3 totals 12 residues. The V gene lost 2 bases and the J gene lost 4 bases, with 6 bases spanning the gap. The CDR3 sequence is CASSLPGYEQYV. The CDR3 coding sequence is TGTGCCAGCAGTTTACCAGGGTACGAGCAGTACGTC.

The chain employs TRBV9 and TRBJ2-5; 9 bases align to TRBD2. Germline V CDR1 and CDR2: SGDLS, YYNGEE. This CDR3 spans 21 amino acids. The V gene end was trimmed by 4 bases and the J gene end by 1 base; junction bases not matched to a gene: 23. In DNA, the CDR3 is TGTGCCAGCAGCACCAAAGGAACCGGGACTAGCTCTACTCCTGCCCAAGAGACCCAGTACTTC. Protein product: CASSTKGTGTSSTPAQETQYF.

The CDR3 DNA reads as TGTGCCAGCAGTCCTACCCCGACAGGGGAGAACACTGAAGCTTTCTTT. It codes for CASSPTPTGENTEAFF. The chain carries TRBV27 and TRBJ1-1; 8 bases map to TRBD1. This CDR3 region has 16 residues. From germline, CDR1 is MNHEY and CDR2 SMNVEV (reference sequence). The junction had 9 bases not matched to a gene; V was cut back by 5 bases and J by 1 base.

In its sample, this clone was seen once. The CDR3 protein is CASSLGGQSTYNYGYTF. In DNA, the CDR3 is TGTGCCAGCAGCTTGGGGGGACAGTCAACCTATAACTATGGCTACACCTTC. This chain connects TRBV5-4 to TRBJ1-2, with 7 bases identical to TRBD1. This CDR3 is 17 amino acids long. Germline CDR1 is SGHNT and CDR2 is YYREEE (reference sequence). Unmatched junction bases numbered 9, after V lost 0 bases and J lost 1 base.

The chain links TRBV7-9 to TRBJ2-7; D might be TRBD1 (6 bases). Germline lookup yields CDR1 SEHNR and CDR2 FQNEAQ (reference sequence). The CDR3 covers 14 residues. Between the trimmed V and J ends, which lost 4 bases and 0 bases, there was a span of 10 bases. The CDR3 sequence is CASSSWTVSYEQYF. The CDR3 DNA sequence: TGTGCCAGCAGCTCCTGGACAGTCTCCTACGAGCAGTACTTC.

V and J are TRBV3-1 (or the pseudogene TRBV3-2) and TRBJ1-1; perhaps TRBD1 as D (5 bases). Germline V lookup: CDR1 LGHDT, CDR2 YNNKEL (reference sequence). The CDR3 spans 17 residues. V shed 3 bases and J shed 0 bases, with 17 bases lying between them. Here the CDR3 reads CASSQGQGVLMNTEAFF. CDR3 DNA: TGTGCCAGCAGCCAGGGGCAGGGCGTACTCATGAACACTGAAGCTTTCTTT.

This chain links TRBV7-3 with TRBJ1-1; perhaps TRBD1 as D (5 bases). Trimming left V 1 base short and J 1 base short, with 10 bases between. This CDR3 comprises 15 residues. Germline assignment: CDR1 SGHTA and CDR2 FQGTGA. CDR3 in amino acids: CASSLNQGKNTEAFF. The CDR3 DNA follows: TGTGCCAGCAGCTTAAATCAGGGCAAGAACACTGAAGCTTTCTTT.

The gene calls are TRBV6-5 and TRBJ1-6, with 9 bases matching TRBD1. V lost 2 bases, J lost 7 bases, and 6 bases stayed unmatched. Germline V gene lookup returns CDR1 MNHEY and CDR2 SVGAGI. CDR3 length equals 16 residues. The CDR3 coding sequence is TGTGCCAGCAGTTACCTAGGACAGGGGTCGAATTCACCCCTCCACTTT. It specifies CASSYLGQGSNSPLHF.

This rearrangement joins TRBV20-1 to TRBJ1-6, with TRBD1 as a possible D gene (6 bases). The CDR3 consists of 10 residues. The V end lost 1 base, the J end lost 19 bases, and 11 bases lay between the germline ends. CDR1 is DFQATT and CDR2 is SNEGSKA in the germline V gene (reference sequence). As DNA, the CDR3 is TGCAGTGCTAGAGCTTGGACAGTGCACTTT. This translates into CSARAWTVHF.

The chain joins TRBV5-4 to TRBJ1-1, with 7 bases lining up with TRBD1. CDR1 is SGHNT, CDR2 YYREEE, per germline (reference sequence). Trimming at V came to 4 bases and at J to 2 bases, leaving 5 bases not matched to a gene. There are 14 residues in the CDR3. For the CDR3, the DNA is TGTGCCAGCAGCCACGACAGGGCTAACACTGAAGCTTTCTTT. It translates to CASSHDRANTEAFF.

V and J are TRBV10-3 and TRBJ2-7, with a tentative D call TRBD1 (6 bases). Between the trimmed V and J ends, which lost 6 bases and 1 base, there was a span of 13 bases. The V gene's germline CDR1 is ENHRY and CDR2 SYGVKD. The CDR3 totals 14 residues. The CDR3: CAISAGTPSYEQYV. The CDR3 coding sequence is TGTGCCATCAGCGCCGGGACACCTTCCTACGAGCAGTACGTC.

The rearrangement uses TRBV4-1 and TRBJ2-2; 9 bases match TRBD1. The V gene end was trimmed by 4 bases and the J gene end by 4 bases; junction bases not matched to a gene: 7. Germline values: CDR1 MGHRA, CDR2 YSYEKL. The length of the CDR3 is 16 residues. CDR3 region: CASSRWDRDATGELFF. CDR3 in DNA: TGCGCCAGCAGCCGCTGGGACAGGGATGCCACCGGGGAGCTGTTTTTT.

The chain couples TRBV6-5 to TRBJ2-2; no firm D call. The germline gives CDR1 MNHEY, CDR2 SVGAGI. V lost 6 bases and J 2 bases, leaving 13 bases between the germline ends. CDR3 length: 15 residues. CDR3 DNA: TGTGCCAGCAGGGCATCCGCGGCTAACACCGGGGAGCTGTTTTTT. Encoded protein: CASRASAANTGELFF.

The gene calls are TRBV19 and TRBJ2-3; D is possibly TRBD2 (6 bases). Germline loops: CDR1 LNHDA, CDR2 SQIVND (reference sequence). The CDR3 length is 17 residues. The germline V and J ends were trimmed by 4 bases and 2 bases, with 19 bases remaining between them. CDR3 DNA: TGTGCCAGTAGTAGAGTCGGGCGGGGACCACTCACAGATACGCAGTATTTT. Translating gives CASSRVGRGPLTDTQYF.

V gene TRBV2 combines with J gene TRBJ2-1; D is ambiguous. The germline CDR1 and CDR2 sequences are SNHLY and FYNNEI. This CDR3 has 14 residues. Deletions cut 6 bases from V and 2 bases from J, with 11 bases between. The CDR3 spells CASRERVTYNEQFF. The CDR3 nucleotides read TGTGCCAGCAGAGAGCGCGTTACCTACAATGAGCAGTTCTTC. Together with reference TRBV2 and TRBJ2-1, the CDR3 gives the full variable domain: EPEVTQTPSHQVTQMGQEVILRCVPISNHLYFYWYRQILGQKVEFLVSFYNNEISEKSEIFDDQFSVERPDGSNFTLKIRSTKLEDSAMYFCASRERVTYNEQFFGPGTRLTVL.

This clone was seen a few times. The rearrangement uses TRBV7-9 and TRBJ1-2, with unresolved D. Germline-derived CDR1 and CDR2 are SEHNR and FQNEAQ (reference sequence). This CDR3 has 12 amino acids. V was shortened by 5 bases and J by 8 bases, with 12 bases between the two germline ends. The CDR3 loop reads CASSLTVEGYTF. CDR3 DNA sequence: TGTGCCAGCAGCCTAACTGTGGAGGGCTACACCTTC.

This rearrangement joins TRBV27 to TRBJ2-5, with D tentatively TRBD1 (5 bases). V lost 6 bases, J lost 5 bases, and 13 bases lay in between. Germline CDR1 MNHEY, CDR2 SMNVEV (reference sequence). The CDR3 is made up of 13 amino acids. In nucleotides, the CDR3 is TGTGCCAGCAGGCGGCAGGGTGAGGAGACCCAGTACTTC. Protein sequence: CASRRQGEETQYF.

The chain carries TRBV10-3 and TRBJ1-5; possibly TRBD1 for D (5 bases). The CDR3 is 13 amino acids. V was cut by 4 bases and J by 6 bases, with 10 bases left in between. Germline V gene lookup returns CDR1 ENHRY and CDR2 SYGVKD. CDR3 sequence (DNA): TGTGCCATCAGTGGGCAGGGTCGTCAGCCCCAGCATTTT. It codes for CAISGQGRQPQHF.